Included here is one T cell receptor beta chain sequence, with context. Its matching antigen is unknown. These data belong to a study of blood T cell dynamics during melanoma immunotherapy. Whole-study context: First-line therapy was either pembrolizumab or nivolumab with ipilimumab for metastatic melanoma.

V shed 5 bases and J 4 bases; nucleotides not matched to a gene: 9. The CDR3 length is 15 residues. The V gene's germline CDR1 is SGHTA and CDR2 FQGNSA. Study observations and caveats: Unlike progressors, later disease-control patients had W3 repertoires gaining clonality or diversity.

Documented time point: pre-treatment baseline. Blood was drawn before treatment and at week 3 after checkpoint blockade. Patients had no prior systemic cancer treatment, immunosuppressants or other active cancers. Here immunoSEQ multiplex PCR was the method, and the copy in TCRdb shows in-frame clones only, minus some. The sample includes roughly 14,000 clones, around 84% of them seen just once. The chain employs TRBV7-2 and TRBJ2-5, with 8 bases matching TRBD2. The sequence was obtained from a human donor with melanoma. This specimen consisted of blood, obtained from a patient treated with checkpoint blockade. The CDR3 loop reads CASSLLAGHGETQYF. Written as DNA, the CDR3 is TGTGCCAGCAGCCTTCTAGCGGGTCATGGAGAGACCCAGTACTTC.